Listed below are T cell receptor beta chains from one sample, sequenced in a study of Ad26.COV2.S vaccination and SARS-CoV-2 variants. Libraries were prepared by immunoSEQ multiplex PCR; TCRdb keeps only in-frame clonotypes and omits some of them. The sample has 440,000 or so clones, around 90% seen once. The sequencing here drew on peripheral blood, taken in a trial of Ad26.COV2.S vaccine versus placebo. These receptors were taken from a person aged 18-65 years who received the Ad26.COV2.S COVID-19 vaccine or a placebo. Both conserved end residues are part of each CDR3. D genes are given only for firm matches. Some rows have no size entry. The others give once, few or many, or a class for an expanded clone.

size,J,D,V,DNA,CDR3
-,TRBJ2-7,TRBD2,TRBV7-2,TGTGCCAGCAGCTCCCAGCGGGAAAGCTACGAGCAGTACTTC,CASSSQRESYEQYF
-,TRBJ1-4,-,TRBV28,TGTGCCAGCAGTTTATCCCAACAGGGAAGCGAAAAACTGTTTTTT,CASSLSQQGSEKLFF
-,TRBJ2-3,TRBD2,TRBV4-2,TGTGCCAGCAGCCAAGCTGGGACTAGCGGCTATACGCAGTATTTT,CASSQAGTSGYTQYF
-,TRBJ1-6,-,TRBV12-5,TGTGCTAGTGGGTGGACCGCGATCAATTCACCCCTCCACTTT,CASGWTAINSPLHF
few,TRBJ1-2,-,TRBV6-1,TGTGCCAGCAGTGAGGGGAGAAATCTAGATGGCTACACCTTC,CASSEGRNLDGYTF
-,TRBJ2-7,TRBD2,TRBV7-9,TGTGCCAGCAGCTCCCCCGGACTAGCGGTCTTGGAGCAGTACTTC,CASSSPGLAVLEQYF
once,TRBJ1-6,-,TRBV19,TGTGCCAGTAGTATACTTCAGTACGGCAATTCACCCCTCCACTTT,CASSILQYGNSPLHF
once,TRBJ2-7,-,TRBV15,TGTGCCACCAGCAGAGATCCAGGGTATTCCGAGCAGTACTTC,CATSRDPGYSEQYF
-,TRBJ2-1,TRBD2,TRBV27,TGTGCCAGCAGTTACGGGGGGTTAGACAATGAGCAGTTCTTC,CASSYGGLDNEQFF
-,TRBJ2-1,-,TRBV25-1,TGTGCCAGCAGTGAATATATTTCCCCTCATGAGCAGTTCTTC,CASSEYISPHEQFF
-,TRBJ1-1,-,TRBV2,TGTGCCAGCAGTGGGACAGCCTGGGGGACTGAAGCTTTCTTT,CASSGTAWGTEAFF
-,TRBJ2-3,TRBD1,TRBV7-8,TGTGCCAGCAGCTACTACCCTCATTTGGACAGGGAAGGCACAGATACGCAGTATTTT,CASSYYPHLDREGTDTQYF
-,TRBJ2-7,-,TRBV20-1,TGCAGTGCTAGTTGGCGCCAGGGTTGGTCCGAGCAGTACTTC,CSASWRQGWSEQYF
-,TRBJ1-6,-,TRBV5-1,TGCGCCAGCAGCTTGGAAGGGACACGGCTCGGTTCACCCCTCCACTTT,CASSLEGTRLGSPLHF
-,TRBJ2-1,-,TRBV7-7,TGTGCTAGCAGCTTGGGGCGGCGTCAAACCAGGGAGCAGTTCTTC,CASSLGRRQTREQFF
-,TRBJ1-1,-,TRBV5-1,TGCGCCAGCAGCTTTGGGGGGAGGGATACTGAAGCTTTCTTT,CASSFGGRDTEAFF
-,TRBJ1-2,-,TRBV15,TGTGCCACCAGCAGAGATTCATCTCCGGCGACAGCAAACTATGGCTACACCTTC,CATSRDSSPATANYGYTF